Listed here are 8 T cell receptor beta chains from one sample, sequenced in a study of T cell responses to AZD1222 COVID-19 vaccine. Here immunoSEQ multiplex PCR was the method, and the copy in TCRdb shows in-frame clones only, minus some. Here the sample spans about 150,000 clones, 86% being singletons. This sample comprised peripheral blood, obtained on day 0 of MenACWY control vaccination. Receptor source: an adult in good health.

The rearrangement joins TRBV9 to TRBJ1-5; 7 nucleotides match TRBD1. The CDR3 spans 14 residues. Unmatched junction bases numbered 6, after V lost 4 bases and J lost 5 bases. In germline, CDR1 is SGDLS, CDR2 YYNGEE. CDR3 nucleotides: TGTGCCAGCAGCTTTCAGGGGGGCGATCAGCCCCAGCATTTT. Its translation is CASSFQGGDQPQHF.

This clone has a handful of counts. The V and J genes are TRBV6-5 and TRBJ1-2; 7 nucleotides align to TRBD1. V was clipped by 10 bases and J by 2 bases; unmatched bases: 7. The CDR3 has 13 residues. Germline values: CDR1 MNHEY, CDR2 SVGAGI. Here the CDR3 DNA reads TGTGCCATCAGACAGGGTGCGAACTATGGCTACACCTTC. This encodes CAIRQGANYGYTF.

This clone has a single count. The chain has TRBV10-3 and TRBJ1-1, with D unresolved. The CDR3 totals 11 residues. Germline CDR1 is ENHRY and CDR2 is SYGVKD. V was trimmed by 5 bases and J by 1 base, leaving 2 bases between them. CDR3 bases: TGTGCCATCAGTCAGAACACTGAAGCTTTCTTT. This codes for CAISQNTEAFF.

The gene calls are TRBV9 and TRBJ1-2, with no clear D. The germline V gene encodes CDR1 SGDLS and CDR2 YYNGEE. Deletions cut 0 bases from V and 6 bases from J, with 3 bases between. The CDR3 runs to 11 residues. The CDR3 nucleotides are TGTGCCAGCAGCGTAGGCCATGGCTACACCTTC. The encoded protein is CASSVGHGYTF.

The gene calls are TRBV9 and TRBJ2-1; D possibly matches TRBD1 or TRBD2 (6 bases each). V lost 5 bases to trimming and J lost 7 bases, with 16 bases between them. Per germline, CDR1 SGDLS and CDR2 YYNGEE. The CDR3 runs to 14 residues. The CDR3 sequence: CASSRFGGTNEQFF. CDR3 in DNA: TGTGCCAGCAGTAGATTCGGCGGGACAAATGAGCAGTTCTTC.

This clone appeared a single time. This chain uses TRBV5-6 with TRBJ1-4, with D possibly TRBD1 on 5 matching bases. This CDR3 is built from 15 residues. With 0 bases removed from V and 8 bases from J, the gap between germline ends came to 14 bases. Germline V gives CDR1 SGHDT, CDR2 YYEEEE. The CDR3 DNA sequence: TGTGCCAGCAGCTTGGTGGCGGCAGGGAGCGAAAAACTGTTTTTT. Translated: CASSLVAAGSEKLFF.

The chain employs TRBV29-1 and TRBJ1-1; D gene ambiguous. The V end lost 7 bases, the J end lost 5 bases, and 17 bases lay between the germline ends. This CDR3 spans 13 amino acids. Germline CDR1 is SQVTM and CDR2 is ANQGSEA. In DNA form, the CDR3 reads TGCAGCGGGATGACTATCTTGGGGACTGAAGCTTTCTTT. Translating gives CSGMTILGTEAFF. The whole variable domain, remainder taken from reference TRBV29-1 and TRBJ1-1, is SAVISQKPSRDICQRGTSLTIQCQVDSQVTMMFWYRQQPGQSLTLIATANQGSEATYESGFVIDKFPISRPNLTFSTLTVSNMSPEDSSIYLCSGMTILGTEAFFGQGTRLTVV.

This clone came up a few times. V is TRBV7-6 and J is TRBJ1-3; D remains ambiguous. The CDR3 loop spans 14 amino acids. Per germline, CDR1 SGHVS and CDR2 FNYEAQ. Trimming removed 0 bases from V and 2 bases from J, with 5 bases in between. The CDR3 loop is CASSLATTGNTIYF. CDR3 bases: TGTGCCAGCAGCTTAGCTACTACTGGAAACACCATATATTTT.